Detailed here is one T cell receptor (beta chain). Which antigen it targets is not known. The input lacks base qualities; no much larger clone sits a single base away. The sample belongs to a study of blood T cell repertoires in COVID-19 (dated by TCRdb to 2018 to 2021). Concerning the study at large: Samples from collaborators originated in the United States, Italy and Spain and spanned both the acute and convalescent phases of COVID-19. The material from the prospective study consisted of cDNA or gDNA derived from T cells, B-cell-depleted T cells, or PBMCs. Deeply sampled blood TCRbeta repertoires from subjects exposed to, actively infected with, or recovered from COVID-19 were included in the dataset. The repertoires were made available in a free public database intended to serve as a resource for research on the immune response to SARS-CoV-2. Samples came from the ongoing ImmuneRACE study (first 160 participants) plus 1,254 subjects from 6 global collaborators. The sample metadata nearly always contained a de-identified subject ID, COVID-19 status, age in years and sex. Where HLA class I and class II types were available, the types were taken from metadata supplied by the sample provider, not from assay-based typing. Study-wide findings and limitations: Clinical and demographic metadata were provided uncurated, with the amount varying by source and participant.

V is shortened by 2 bases, J by 5 bases, and the region joining them spans 6 bases. CDR1 is given as MNHEY and CDR2 as SVGAGI, both from the germline V gene. The CDR3 goes from the cysteine to the phenylalanine over 13 residues. The kept DNA is CDR3 alone, 39 bases in frame from the first base. TCRbeta CDR3 regions were amplified from genomic DNA by means of the immunoSEQ Assay, a bias-controlled multiplex PCR. In the paper's pipeline: Nucleated cell counts per sample were estimated from amplification of reference gene primers within the assay. To quantify the absolute abundance of each unique TCRbeta CDR3 rearrangement, sequence reads were collapsed and filtered. Productive Simpson clonality was computed per sample as the square root of Simpson's diversity index over productive rearrangements. The table was pulled from immuneACCESS by TCRdb, which kept in-frame rearrangements only. Such tables lose some clones; where checked, under half of the loss comes from unresolved V genes, and the rest has no known cause. That table gives V, J and clone size, and the DNA gave D and trimming. This sample holds fewer than 250,000 clones; 83% were observed only once. The ten largest clones represent around 3.3% of the sample.

Enrolling through a virtual design, the prospective study's participants ranged in age from roughly 18 to 90 years and lived across 24 United States geographic areas. In the prospective study, cohorts were assigned on the basis of participant-reported clinical history obtained from a screening survey and a study questionnaire. A participant counted as exposed if, within 2 weeks of entering the study, that participant had been in contact with someone who had a PCR-confirmed or clinician-diagnosed COVID-19 case. Each participant in the prospective study had whole blood, serum and a nasopharyngeal or oropharyngeal swab collected by mobile phlebotomists. Over a 2-month period, participants in the prospective study had the option of providing additional blood draws and questionnaires. Before DNA extraction, prospective study blood samples were shipped either frozen or at room temperature.

The sequence joins TRBV6-5 to TRBJ1-4; the D gene cannot be named for sure. The receptor comes from a woman between 40 and 55 years old who had been exposed to COVID-19. Material for sequencing was PBMCs or T cells enriched from blood (not recorded which). The CDR3 loop reads CASSYIENEKLFF. The DNA reads TGTGCCAGCAGTTACATAGAGAATGAAAAACTGTTTTTT.